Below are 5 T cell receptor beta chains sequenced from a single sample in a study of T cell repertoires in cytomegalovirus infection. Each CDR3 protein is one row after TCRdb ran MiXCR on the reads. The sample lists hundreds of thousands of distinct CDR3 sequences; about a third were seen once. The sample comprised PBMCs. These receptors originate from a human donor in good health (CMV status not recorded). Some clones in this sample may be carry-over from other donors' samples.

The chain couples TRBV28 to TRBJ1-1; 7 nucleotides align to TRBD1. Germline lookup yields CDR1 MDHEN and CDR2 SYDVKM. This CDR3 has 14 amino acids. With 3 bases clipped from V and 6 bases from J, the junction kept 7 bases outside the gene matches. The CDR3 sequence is CASSLLDRTAEAFF. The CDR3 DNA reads TGTGCCAGCAGTTTGCTGGACAGGACGGCTGAAGCTTTCTTT.

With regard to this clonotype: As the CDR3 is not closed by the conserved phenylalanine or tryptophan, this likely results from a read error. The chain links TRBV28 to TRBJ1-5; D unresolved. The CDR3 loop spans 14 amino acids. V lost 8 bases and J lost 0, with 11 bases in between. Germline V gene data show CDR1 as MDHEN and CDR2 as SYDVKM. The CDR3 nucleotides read TGTGCCAGCCGCGTACATTATAGCAATCAGCCCCAGCATTTG. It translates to CASRVHYSNQPQHL.

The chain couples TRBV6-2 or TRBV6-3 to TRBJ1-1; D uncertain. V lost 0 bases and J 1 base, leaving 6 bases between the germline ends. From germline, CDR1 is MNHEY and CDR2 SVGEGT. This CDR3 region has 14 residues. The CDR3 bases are TGTGCCAGCAGTTACTCATCGACGAACACTGAAGCTTTCTTT. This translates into CASSYSSTNTEAFF.

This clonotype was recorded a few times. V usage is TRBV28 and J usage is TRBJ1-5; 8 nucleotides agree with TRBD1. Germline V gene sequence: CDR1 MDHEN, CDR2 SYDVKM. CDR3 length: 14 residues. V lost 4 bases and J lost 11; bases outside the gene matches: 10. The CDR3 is CASSSLHRDRTQHF. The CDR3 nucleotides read TGTGCCAGCAGTTCATTACACCGGGACAGGACCCAGCATTTT.

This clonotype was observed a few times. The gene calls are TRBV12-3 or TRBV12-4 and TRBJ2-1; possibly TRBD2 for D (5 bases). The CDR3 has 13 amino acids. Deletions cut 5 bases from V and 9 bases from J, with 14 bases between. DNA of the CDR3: TGTGCCAGCAGTCCGAGCGGCCGTAGTGAGCAGTTCTTC. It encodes CASSPSGRSEQFF.